The table lists the clone carrying this T cell receptor (beta chain) with a few counts. Extracted total RNA amounted to at least 5 micrograms for each sample. The source of the sample is a study of blood T cells in healthy people across ages. CDR1 and CDR2 from the germline V gene are MNHNY and SVGAGI (reference sequence). The CDR3 covers 14 residues. Trimming took 2 bases from V and 3 from J, leaving 8 bases between them. Through a sample-barcoded 5' primer and a J-beta primer mix, a second PCR was run for 7 to 11 cycles. A template-switch adaptor containing 12 random nucleotides labeled each cDNA molecule. All samples gave at least 2.5 million CDR3-containing paired-end reads. TCRdb processed the 5' RACE reads anew with MiXCR; each CDR3 protein has one entry. The table has 1,500,000 or so distinct CDR3 sequences, roughly 43% seen once.

This receptor was obtained from a woman in her late teens or twenties in good health. This sequence joins TRBV6-6 and TRBJ1-5, with D hard to call. The sample taken for sequencing was blood. For the CDR3, the DNA is TGTGCCAGCAGTTACCGGCAAATCAATCAGCCCCAGCATTTT. Protein sequence: CASSYRQINQPQHF.